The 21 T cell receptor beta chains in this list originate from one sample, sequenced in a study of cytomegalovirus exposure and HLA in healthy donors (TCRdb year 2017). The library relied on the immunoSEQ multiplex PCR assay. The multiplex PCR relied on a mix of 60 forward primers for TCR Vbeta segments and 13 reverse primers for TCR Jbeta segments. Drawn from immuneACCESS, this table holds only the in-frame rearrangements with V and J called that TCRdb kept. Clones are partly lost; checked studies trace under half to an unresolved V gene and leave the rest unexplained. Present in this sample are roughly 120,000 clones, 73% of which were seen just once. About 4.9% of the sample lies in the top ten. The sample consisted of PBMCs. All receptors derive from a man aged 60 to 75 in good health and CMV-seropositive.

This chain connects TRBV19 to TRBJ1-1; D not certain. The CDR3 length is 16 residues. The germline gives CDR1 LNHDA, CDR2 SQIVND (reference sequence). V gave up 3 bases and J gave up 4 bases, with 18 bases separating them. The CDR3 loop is CASSIDGWRVFTEAFF. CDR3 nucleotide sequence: TGTGCCAGTAGTATCGACGGTTGGAGGGTGTTCACTGAAGCTTTCTTT.

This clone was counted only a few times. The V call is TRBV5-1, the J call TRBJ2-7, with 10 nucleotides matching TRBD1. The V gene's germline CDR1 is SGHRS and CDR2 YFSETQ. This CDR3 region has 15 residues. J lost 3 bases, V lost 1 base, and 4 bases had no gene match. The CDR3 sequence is CASSLRGDRGYEQYF. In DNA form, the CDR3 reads TGCGCCAGCAGCTTGCGGGGGGACAGGGGCTACGAGCAGTACTTC. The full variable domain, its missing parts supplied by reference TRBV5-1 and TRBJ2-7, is KAGVTQTPRYLIKTRGQQVTLSCSPISGHRSVSWYQQTPGQGLQFLFEYFSETQRNKGNFPGRFSGRQFSNSRSEMNVSTLELGDSALYLCASSLRGDRGYEQYFGPGTRLTVT.

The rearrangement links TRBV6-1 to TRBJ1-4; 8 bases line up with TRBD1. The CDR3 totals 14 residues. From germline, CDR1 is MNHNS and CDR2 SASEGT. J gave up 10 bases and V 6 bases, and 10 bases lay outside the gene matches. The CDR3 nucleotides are TGTGCCAGCAGGAAGGGACAGGAGGATCGAAAACTGTTTTTT. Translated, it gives CASRKGQEDRKLFF.

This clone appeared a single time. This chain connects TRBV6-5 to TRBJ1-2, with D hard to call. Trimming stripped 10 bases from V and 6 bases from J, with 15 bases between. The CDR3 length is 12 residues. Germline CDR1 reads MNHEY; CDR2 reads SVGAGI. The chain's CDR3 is CATRRQDDGYTF. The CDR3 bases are TGTGCCACCCGTAGACAAGATGATGGCTACACCTTC.

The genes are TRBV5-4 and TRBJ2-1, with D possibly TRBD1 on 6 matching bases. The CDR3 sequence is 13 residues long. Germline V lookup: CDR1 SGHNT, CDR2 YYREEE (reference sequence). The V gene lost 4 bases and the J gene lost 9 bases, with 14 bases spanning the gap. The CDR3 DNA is TGTGCCAGCAGCCCTACTACAGGGAGTGAGCAGTTCTTC. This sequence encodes CASSPTTGSEQFF.

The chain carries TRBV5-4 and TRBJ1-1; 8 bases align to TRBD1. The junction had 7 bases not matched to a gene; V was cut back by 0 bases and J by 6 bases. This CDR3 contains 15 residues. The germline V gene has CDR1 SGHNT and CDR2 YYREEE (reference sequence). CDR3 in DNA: TGTGCCAGCAGCTTGGACTTCAGGGGGCGAGCTGAAGCTTTCTTT. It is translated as CASSLDFRGRAEAFF.

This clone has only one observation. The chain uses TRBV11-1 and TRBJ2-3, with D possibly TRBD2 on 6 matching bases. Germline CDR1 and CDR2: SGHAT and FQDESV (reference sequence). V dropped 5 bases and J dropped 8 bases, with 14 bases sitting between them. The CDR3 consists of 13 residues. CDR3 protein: CASSPRQEGTQYF. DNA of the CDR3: TGTGCCAGCAGCCCCCGCCAGGAGGGTACGCAGTATTTT.

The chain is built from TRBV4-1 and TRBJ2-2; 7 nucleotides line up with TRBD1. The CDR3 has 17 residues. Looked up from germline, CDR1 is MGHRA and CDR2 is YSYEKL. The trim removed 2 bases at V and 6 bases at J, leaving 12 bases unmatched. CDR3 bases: TGCGCCAGCAGCCAACAGGTTGTGGGGACAGCGTCCGGGGAGCTGTTTTTT. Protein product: CASSQQVVGTASGELFF.

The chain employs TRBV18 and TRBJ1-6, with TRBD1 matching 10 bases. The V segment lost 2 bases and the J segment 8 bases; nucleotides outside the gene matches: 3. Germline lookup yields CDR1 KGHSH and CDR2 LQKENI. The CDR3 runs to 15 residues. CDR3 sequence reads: CASSPSGQGYSPLHF. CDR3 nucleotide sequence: TGTGCCAGCTCACCATCGGGACAGGGGTATTCACCCCTCCACTTT.

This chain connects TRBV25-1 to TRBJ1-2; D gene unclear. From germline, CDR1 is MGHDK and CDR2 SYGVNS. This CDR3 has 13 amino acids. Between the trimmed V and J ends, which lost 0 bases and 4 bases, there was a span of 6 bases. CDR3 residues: CASSEYALYGYTF. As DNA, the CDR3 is TGTGCCAGCAGTGAATATGCGCTCTATGGCTACACCTTC.

The CDR3 loop is CASTPVNQGYQPQHF. DNA of the CDR3: TGTGCCAGTACCCCGGTTAACCAGGGCTATCAGCCCCAGCATTTT. The chain uses TRBV19 and TRBJ1-5; D perhaps matches TRBD1 (5 bases). CDR1 is LNHDA, CDR2 SQIVND, per germline (reference sequence). With 7 bases removed from V and 5 bases from J, the gap between germline ends came to 18 bases. There are 15 residues in the CDR3.

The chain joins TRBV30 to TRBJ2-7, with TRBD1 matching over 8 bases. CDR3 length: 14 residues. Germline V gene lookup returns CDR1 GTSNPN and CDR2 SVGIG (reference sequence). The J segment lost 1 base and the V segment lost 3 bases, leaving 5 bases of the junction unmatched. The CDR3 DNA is TGTGCCTGGAGAGACAGGGGATGGTCCTACGAGCAGTACTTC. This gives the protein CAWRDRGWSYEQYF.

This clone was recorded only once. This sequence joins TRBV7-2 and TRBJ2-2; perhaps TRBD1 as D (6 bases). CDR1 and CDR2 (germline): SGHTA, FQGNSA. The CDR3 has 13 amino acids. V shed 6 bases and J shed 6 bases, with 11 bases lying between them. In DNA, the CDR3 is TGTGCCAGCAGGGTGGGACAAGCCGGGGAGCTGTTTTTT. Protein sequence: CASRVGQAGELFF.

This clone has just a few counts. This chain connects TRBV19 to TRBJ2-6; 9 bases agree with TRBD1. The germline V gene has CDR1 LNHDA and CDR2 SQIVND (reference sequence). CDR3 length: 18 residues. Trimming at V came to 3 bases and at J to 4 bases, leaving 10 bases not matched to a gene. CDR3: CASSMDRGLPMGANVLTF. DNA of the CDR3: TGTGCCAGTAGTATGGACAGGGGCCTCCCTATGGGGGCCAACGTCCTGACTTTC.

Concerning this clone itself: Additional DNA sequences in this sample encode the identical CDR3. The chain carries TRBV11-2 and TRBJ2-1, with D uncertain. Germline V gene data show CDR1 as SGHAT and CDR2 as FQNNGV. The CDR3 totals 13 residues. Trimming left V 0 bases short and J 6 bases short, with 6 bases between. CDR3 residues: CASSLETVNEQFF. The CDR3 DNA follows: TGTGCCAGCAGCTTAGAGACTGTCAATGAGCAGTTCTTC. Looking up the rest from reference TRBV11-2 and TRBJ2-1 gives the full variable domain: EAGVAQSPRYKIIEKRQSVAFWCNPISGHATLYWYQQILGQGPKLLIQFQNNGVVDDSQLPKDRFSAERLKGVDSTLKIQPAKLEDSAVYLCASSLETVNEQFFGPGTRLTVL.

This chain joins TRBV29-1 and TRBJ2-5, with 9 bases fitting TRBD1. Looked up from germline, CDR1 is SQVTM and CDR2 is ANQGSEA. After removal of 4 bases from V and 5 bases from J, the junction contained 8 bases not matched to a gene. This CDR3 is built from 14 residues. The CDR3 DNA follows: TGCAGCGTTGCTAGGACAGGGGTCGATGAGACCCAGTACTTC. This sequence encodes CSVARTGVDETQYF.

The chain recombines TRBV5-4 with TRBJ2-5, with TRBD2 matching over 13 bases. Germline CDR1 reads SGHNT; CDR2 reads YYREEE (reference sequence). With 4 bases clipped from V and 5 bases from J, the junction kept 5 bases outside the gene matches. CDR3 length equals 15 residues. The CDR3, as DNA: TGTGCCAGCAGCCAAAGGACTAGCGGGGGTGAGACCCAGTACTTC. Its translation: CASSQRTSGGETQYF.

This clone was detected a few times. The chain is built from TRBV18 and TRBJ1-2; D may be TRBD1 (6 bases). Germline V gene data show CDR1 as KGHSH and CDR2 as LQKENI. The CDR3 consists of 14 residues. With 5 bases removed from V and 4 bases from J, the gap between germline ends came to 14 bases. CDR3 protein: CASSSTGSAYGYTF. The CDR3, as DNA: TGTGCCAGCTCATCAACAGGGTCGGCCTATGGCTACACCTTC.

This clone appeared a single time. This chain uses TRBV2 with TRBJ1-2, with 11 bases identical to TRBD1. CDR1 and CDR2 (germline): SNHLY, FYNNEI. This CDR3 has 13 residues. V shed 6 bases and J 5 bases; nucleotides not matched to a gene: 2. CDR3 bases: TGTGCCAGCAGGAGGGACAGGGGGTATGGCTACACCTTC. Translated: CASRRDRGYGYTF. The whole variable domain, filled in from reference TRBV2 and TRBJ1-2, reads EPEVTQTPSHQVTQMGQEVILRCVPISNHLYFYWYRQILGQKVEFLVSFYNNEISEKSEIFDDQFSVERPDGSNFTLKIRSTKLEDSAMYFCASRRDRGYGYTFGSGTRLTVV.

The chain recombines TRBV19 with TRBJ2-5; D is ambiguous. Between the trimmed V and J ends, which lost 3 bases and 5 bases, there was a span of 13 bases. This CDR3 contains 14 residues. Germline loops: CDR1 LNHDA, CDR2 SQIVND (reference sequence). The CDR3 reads CASSIIGPWETQYF. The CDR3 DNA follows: TGTGCCAGTAGTATTATCGGTCCGTGGGAGACCCAGTACTTC.

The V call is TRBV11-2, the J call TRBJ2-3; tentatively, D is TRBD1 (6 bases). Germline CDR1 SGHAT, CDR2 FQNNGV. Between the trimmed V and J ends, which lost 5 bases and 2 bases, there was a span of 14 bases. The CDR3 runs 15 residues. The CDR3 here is CASSLRQDPTDTQYF. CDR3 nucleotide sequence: TGTGCCAGCAGCCTCCGACAGGATCCCACAGATACGCAGTATTTT.